The sequence of this TCR beta chain was determined in a study of blood T cell repertoires in COVID-19. Study in general: Samples came from the United States, Italy and Spain, spanning acute and convalescent COVID-19. T cells, B-cell-depleted T cells, or PBMCs provided the cDNA or gDNA that served as material.

The V end was cut by 8 bases, the J end by 7 bases, with 20 bases between. The CDR3 spans 14 residues. Germline V CDR1 and CDR2: MNHEY, SMNVEV (reference sequence). The method was immunoSEQ multiplex PCR; TCRdb's version includes in-frame clones alone and lacks a portion of them. The data contain some 130,000 clones, over 75% of them seen just once; the ten biggest clones take up 35% to 45%. Sequenced material: peripheral blood. V gene TRBV27 combines with J gene TRBJ1-1, with D maybe TRBD1 (6 bases). The sequence derives from a human donor in a cohort sampled during active COVID-19. The CDR3 sequence is CASGNNGRGNEAFF. The CDR3 DNA sequence: TGTGCCAGCGGAAATAATGGCAGGGGAAATGAAGCTTTCTTT.